This T cell receptor (beta chain) comes out of a study of T-cell memory formation after mild COVID-19. This CDR3 contains 16 residues. CDR1 and CDR2 from the germline V gene are DFQATT and SNEGSKA (reference sequence). V trimming: 3 bases; J trimming: 0 bases; junction bases outside the gene matches: 5. Details on this clonotype: Its antigen is unidentified.

Overall study results and limits: Researchers could not confirm that second-wave clones peaking on day 37 targeted SARS-CoV-2. Memory from before infection featured some responding clones, which suggests cross-reactive memory joined. Contracting CD4+ clones lay largely in CM and EM, with CD8+ ones residing in EMRA.

After 5'RACE with constant-segment primers, TCR alpha and TCR beta cDNA libraries carrying sample barcodes and UMIs were obtained. TCRdb re-called the 5' RACE reads with MiXCR, one entry per CDR3 protein. The repertoire holds roughly 200,000 distinct CDR3 sequences, with 20% to 25% as singletons. This receptor was obtained from an adult woman who had mild COVID-19 (a few samples of this study predate the infection). Cell type and time point are not known. The V and J genes are TRBV20-1 and TRBJ2-3; 11 nucleotides line up with TRBD2. Sequencing was performed on PBMCs or a T cell subset sorted from them (not recorded which). CDR3 sequence reads: CSASGLAGGSTDTQYF. The CDR3, as DNA: TGCAGTGCTAGTGGGCTAGCGGGGGGTAGCACAGATACGCAGTATTTT.